This is a list of T cell receptor beta chains from one sample in a study of beta chain features in type 1 diabetes. Profiling relied on immunoSEQ multiplex PCR, and the TCRdb table lists in-frame clones only, not all of them. The data show around 160,000 clones, roughly 9% seen once. Sample: central memory CD4+ T cells from blood. The receptors come from a woman aged 25-40 years with type 1 diabetes. The CDR3 runs from the conserved cysteine through the conserved F or W. A D gene is named only where the DNA matches it firmly. Only some rows state a clone size, as once, few, many or a class for expanded clones.

v_gene	j_gene	abundance	d_gene	CDR3nt	CDR3aa
TRBV5-1	TRBJ2-5	few	-	TGCGCCAGCAGCTTGGTGGTGTCGGGAGAACAAGAGACCCAGTACTTC	CASSLVVSGEQETQYF
TRBV2	TRBJ1-4	few	-	TGTGCCAGCAGTCCCACGGGGGTAAAACTGTTTTTT	CASSPTGVKLFF
TRBV7-9	TRBJ1-1	many	-	TGTGCCAGCAGCTTCGGGGTCGGGTACACTGAAGCTTTCTTT	CASSFGVGYTEAFF
TRBV4-2	TRBJ1-1	few	-	TGTGCCAGCAGCCCGTTGACCCTCGACTACACTGAAGCTTTCTTT	CASSPLTLDYTEAFF
TRBV28	TRBJ1-1	few	-	TGTGCCAGCAGTCCTCACTCGGACTGGCGAACTGAAGCTTTCTTT	CASSPHSDWRTEAFF
TRBV7-2	TRBJ2-7	few	TRBD2	TGTGCCAGCAGCTTAACCCCGACTAGCGGGAGGGCAAGGGAGCAGTACTTC	CASSLTPTSGRAREQYF
TRBV19	TRBJ2-6	-	TRBD1	TGTGCCAGTAGTGTCCAGGGACAGGGGATGGGGGCCAACGTCCTGACTTTC	CASSVQGQGMGANVLTF
TRBV2	TRBJ2-1	few	TRBD1	TGTGCCAGCAGCGCTTGGACAGGGGGATACAATGAGCAGTTCTTC	CASSAWTGGYNEQFF
TRBV4-1	TRBJ1-2	few	-	TGCGCCAGCAGCCAAGTAGTTCCCCAGAGGAACTATGGCTACACCTTC	CASSQVVPQRNYGYTF
TRBV4-1	TRBJ1-2	few	-	TGCGCCAGCAGCCCGAACCCCGGACAGCTTAACTATGGCTACACCTTC	CASSPNPGQLNYGYTF
TRBV7-7	TRBJ2-5	few	TRBD2	TGTGCTAGCAGCTTAGCCCTAGCGGGGGGAGAGACCCAGTACTTC	CASSLALAGGETQYF
TRBV15	TRBJ2-7	-	TRBD2	TGTGCCACCAGCAGACCGGGGGGATACGAGCAGTACTTC	CATSRPGGYEQYF
TRBV27	TRBJ2-5	-	-	TGTGCCAGCAGAGGGCAAGGGGGCCAAGAGACCCAGTACTTC	CASRGQGGQETQYF
TRBV28	TRBJ1-2	few	-	TGTGCCAGCAGGGGACATTCTAACTATGGCTACACCTTC	CASRGHSNYGYTF
TRBV5-1	TRBJ2-1	-	-	TGCGCCAGCAGCGCGGGACAGAACAATGAGCAGTTCTTC	CASSAGQNNEQFF
TRBV19	TRBJ2-5	few	-	TGTGCCAGTAGGATACTAGGAGGGGAGACCCAGTACTTC	CASRILGGETQYF
TRBV30	TRBJ2-1	-	-	TGTGCCTGGTCCTCAGGGGAGAATGAGCAGTTCTTC	CAWSSGENEQFF
TRBV2	TRBJ1-5	few	TRBD1	TGTGCCAGCAGTGAATGGGGCTGGACAGGGCCGAATCAGCCCCAGCATTTT	CASSEWGWTGPNQPQHF
TRBV27	TRBJ1-4	many	-	TGTGCCAGCAGTCGAGCGTGGGGGGCAACTAATGAAAAACTGTTTTTT	CASSRAWGATNEKLFF
TRBV9	TRBJ2-4	-	-	TGTGCCAGCAGCGCGAGAACAGGGAAGCAGTCCTTC	CASSARTGKQSF